The T cell receptor (beta chain) under discussion was sequenced for a study of cytomegalovirus exposure and HLA in healthy donors. The table came from immunoSEQ multiplex PCR; TCRdb's copy has only in-frame clones and leaves some out. The top ten hold 3.2% of the sample, which has 70,000 to 75,000 clones, about 94% seen once. The donors formed part of the approximately 120-subject validation cohort, distinct from the roughly 670-subject first cohort. Per the germline V gene, CDR1 is MDHEN and CDR2 is SYDVKM. The CDR3 is made up of 12 amino acids. Deletions cut 8 bases from V and 5 bases from J, with 12 bases between.

The sequence was obtained from a woman aged 18-35 years in good health and CMV-seropositive. The chain links TRBV28 to TRBJ2-5; D remains unclear. The sample taken for sequencing was PBMCs. In nucleotides, the CDR3 is TGTGCCAGCTCGGGTTTGCTGGAGACCCAGTACTTC. Its translation is CASSGLLETQYF.